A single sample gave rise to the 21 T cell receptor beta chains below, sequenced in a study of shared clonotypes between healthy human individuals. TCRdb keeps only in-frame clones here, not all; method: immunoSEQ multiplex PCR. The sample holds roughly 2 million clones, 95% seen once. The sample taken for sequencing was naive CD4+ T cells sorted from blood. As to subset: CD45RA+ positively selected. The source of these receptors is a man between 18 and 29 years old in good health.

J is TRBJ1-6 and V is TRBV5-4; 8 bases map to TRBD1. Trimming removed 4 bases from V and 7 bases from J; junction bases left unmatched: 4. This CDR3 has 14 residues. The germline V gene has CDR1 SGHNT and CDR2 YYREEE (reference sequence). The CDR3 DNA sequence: TGTGCCAGCAGCATAGGACAGGGAAATTCACCCCTCCACTTT. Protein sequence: CASSIGQGNSPLHF.

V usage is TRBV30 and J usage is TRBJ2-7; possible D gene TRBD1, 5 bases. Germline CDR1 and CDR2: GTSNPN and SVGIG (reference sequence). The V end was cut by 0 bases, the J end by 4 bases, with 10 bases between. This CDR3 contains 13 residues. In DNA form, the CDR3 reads TGTGCCTGGAGTGTCAACCAGGGATACGAGCAGTACTTC. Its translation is CAWSVNQGYEQYF. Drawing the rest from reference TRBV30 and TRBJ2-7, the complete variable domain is SQTIHQWPATLVQPVGSPLSLECTVEGTSNPNLYWYRQAAGRGLQLLFYSVGIGQISSEVPQNLSASRPQDRQFILSSKKLLLSDSGFYLCAWSVNQGYEQYFGPGTRLTVT.

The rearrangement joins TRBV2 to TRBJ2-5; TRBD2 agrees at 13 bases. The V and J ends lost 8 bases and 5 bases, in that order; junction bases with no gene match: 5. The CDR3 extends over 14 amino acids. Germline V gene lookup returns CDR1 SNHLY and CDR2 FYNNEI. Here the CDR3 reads CASGGLAGTETQYF. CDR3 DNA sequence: TGTGCCAGCGGGGGACTAGCGGGGACGGAGACCCAGTACTTC. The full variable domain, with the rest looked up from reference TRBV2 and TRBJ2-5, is EPEVTQTPSHQVTQMGQEVILRCVPISNHLYFYWYRQILGQKVEFLVSFYNNEISEKSEIFDDQFSVERPDGSNFTLKIRSTKLEDSAMYFCASGGLAGTETQYFGPGTRLLVL.

CDR3 residues: CASSPGGAGWGYEQYF. The CDR3 nucleotides read TGTGCCAGCAGCCCGGGGGGGGCAGGCTGGGGCTACGAGCAGTACTTC. The chain couples TRBV28 to TRBJ2-7, with 8 bases identical to TRBD2. The ends lost 6 bases at V and 3 bases at J; junction bases unmatched: 13. The CDR3 runs to 16 residues. CDR1 and CDR2 (germline): MDHEN, SYDVKM. The variable domain in full, with the rest retrieved from reference TRBV28 and TRBJ2-7, is DVKVTQSSRYLVKRTGEKVFLECVQDMDHENMFWYRQDPGLGLRLIYFSYDVKMKEKGDIPEGYSVSREKKERFSLILESASTNQTSMYLCASSPGGAGWGYEQYFGPGTRLTVT.

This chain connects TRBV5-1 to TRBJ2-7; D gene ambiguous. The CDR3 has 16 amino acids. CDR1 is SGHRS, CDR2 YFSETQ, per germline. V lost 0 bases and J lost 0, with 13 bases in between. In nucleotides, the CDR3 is TGCGCCAGCAGCTTGGTAGGGCCCGGCGGCTCCTACGAGCAGTACTTC. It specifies CASSLVGPGGSYEQYF.

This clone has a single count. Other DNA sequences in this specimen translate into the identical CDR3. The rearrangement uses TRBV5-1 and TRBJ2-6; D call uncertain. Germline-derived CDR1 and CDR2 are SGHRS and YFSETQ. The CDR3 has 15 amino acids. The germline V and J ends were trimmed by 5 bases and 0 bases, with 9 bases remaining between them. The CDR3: CASSFSSSGANVLTF. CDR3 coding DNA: TGCGCCAGCAGTTTCTCAAGCTCTGGGGCCAACGTCCTGACTTTC.

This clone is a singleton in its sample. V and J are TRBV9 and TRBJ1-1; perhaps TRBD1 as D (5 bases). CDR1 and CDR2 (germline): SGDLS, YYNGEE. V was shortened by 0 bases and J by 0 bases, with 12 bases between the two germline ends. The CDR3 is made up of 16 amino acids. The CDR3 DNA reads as TGTGCCAGCAGCGTAGCCCCCCAGGGCATGAACACTGAAGCTTTCTTT. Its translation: CASSVAPQGMNTEAFF.

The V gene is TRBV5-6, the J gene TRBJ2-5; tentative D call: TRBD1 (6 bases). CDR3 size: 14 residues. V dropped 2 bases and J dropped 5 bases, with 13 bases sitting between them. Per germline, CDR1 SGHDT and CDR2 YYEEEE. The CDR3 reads CASSFSGARETQYF. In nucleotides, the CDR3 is TGTGCCAGCAGCTTTTCAGGGGCGAGGGAGACCCAGTACTTC.

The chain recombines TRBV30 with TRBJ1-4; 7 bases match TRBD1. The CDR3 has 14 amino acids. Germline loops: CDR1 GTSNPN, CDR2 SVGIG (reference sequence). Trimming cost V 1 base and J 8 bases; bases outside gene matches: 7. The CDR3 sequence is CAWSGGGEREKLFF. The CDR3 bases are TGTGCCTGGAGTGGAGGGGGCGAAAGGGAAAAACTGTTTTTT.

CDR3 region: CASSPPRLAGEVNEQFF. The CDR3 region has the DNA TGTGCCAGCTCACCCCCTAGACTAGCGGGAGAGGTGAATGAGCAGTTCTTC. This chain links TRBV18 with TRBJ2-1; 12 bases align to TRBD2. CDR3 length: 17 amino acids. In germline, CDR1 is KGHSH, CDR2 LQKENI. V lost 3 bases, J lost 7 bases, and 10 bases stayed unmatched.

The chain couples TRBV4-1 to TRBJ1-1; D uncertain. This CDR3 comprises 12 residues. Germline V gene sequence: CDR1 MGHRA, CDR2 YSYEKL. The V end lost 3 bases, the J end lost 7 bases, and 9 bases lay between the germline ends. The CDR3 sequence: CASSHPFDEAFF. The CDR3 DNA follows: TGCGCCAGCAGCCACCCCTTTGATGAAGCTTTCTTT.

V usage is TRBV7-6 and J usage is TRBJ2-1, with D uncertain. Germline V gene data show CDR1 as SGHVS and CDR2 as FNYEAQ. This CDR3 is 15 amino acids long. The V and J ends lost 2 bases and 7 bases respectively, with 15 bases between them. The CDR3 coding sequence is TGTGCCAGCAGCTTAACGCACGGTGTGGGGAATGAGCAGTTCTTC. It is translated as CASSLTHGVGNEQFF.

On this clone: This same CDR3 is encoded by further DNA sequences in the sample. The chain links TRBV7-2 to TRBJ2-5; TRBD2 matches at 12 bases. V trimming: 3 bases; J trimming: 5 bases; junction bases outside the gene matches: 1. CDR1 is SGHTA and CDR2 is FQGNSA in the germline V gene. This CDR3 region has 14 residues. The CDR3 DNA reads TGTGCCAGCAGCTTGGGACTAGCGGGCGAGACCCAGTACTTC. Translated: CASSLGLAGETQYF. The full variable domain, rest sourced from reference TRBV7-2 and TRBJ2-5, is GAGVSQSPSNKVTEKGKDVELRCDPISGHTALYWYRQSLGQGLEFLIYFQGNSAPDKSGLPSDRFSAERTGGSVSTLTIQRTQQEDSAVYLCASSLGLAGETQYFGPGTRLLVL.

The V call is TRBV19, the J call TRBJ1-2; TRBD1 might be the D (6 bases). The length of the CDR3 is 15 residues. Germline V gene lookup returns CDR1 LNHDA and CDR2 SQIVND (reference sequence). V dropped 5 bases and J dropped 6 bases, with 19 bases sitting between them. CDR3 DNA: TGTGCCAGTAGTGATGGAGGGGTTCGGGGGCATGGCTACACCTTC. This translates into CASSDGGVRGHGYTF.

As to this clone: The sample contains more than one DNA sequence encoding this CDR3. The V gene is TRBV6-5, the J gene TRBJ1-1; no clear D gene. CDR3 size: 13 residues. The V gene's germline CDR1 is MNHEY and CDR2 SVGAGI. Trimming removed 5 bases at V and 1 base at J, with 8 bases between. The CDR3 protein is CASSRSKNTEAFF. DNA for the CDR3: TGTGCCAGCAGTCGATCTAAGAACACTGAAGCTTTCTTT.

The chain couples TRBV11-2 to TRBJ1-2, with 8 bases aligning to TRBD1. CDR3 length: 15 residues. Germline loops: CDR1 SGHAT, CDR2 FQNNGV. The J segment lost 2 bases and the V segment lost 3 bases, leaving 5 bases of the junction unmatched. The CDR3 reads CASSFVAGGNYGYTF. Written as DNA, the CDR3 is TGTGCCAGCAGCTTTGTTGCAGGGGGCAACTATGGCTACACCTTC.

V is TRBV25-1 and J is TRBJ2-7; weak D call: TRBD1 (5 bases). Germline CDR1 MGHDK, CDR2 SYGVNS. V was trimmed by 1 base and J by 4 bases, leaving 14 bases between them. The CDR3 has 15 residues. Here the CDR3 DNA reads TGTGCCAGCAGTGAATTCCAGGGATTGGGGTACGAGCAGTACTTC. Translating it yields CASSEFQGLGYEQYF.

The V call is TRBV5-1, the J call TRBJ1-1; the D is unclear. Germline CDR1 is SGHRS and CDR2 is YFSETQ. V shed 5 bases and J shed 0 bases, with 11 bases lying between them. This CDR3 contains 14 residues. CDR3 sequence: CASRGLVLNTEAFF. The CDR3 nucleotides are TGCGCCAGCAGAGGTCTGGTCCTGAACACTGAAGCTTTCTTT.

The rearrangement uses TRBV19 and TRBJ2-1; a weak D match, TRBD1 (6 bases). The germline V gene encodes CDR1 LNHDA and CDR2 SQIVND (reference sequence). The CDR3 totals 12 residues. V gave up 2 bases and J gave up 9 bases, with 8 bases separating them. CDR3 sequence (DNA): TGTGCCAGTAGTATACAGGGGCTTGAGCAGTTCTTC. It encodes CASSIQGLEQFF.

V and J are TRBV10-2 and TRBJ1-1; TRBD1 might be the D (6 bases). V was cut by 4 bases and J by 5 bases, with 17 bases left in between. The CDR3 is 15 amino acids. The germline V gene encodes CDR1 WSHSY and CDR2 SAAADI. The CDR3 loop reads CASSGTGQGNTEAFF. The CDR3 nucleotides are TGCGCCAGCAGTGGCACTGGGCAGGGGAATACTGAAGCTTTCTTT.

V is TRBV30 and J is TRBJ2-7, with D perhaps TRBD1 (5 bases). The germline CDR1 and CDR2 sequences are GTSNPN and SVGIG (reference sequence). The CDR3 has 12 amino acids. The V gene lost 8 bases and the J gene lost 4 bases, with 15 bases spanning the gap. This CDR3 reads CAGIGKGYEQYF. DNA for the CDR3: TGTGCCGGGATTGGGAAGGGGTACGAGCAGTACTTC.